The clone carrying this T cell receptor beta chain turned up a few times. This sample was taken from a study of T-cell reconstitution after alpha-beta-depleted transplantation in children. Unique molecular identifiers were incorporated when the TCRbeta library was constructed. TCRdb fed the PCR reads into MiXCR, producing one record per CDR3 protein. The top ten clones hold around 6.1% of a sample with 490,000 or so distinct CDR3 sequences, around 12% of them seen once. V lost 4 bases, J lost 5 bases, and 6 bases stayed unmatched. The CDR3 has 16 amino acids. Germline CDR1 SGHRS, CDR2 YFSETQ. The source of this sequence is a human donor who donated a stem cell graft to a child with combined immunodeficiency. The chain couples TRBV5-1 to TRBJ2-7, with 16 bases that match TRBD2. Source: PBMCs from the stem cell graft donor, taken from the stem cell graft. CDR3 in DNA: TGCGCCAGCAGCCCGGGACTAGCGGGAGGGTTCGACGAGCAGTACTTC. It translates to CASSPGLAGGFDEQYF.